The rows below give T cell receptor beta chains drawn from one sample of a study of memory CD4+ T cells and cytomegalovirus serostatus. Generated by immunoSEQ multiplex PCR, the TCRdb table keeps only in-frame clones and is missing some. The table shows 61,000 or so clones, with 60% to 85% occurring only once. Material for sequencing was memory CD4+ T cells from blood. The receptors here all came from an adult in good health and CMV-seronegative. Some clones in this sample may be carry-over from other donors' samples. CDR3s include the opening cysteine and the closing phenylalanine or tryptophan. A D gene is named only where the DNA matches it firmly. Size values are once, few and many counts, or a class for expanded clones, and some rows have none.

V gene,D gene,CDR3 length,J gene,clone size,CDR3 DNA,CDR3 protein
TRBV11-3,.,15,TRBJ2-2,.,TGTGCCAGCAGCTTAAATAGTAAACGGGGCGGGGAGCTGTTTTTT,CASSLNSKRGGELFF
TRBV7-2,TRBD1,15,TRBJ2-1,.,TGTGCCAGCAGCTCCCCGGGACAGGGTTCCAATGAGCAGTTCTTC,CASSSPGQGSNEQFF
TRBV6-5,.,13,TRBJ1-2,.,TGTGCCAGCAGTCCCCGGGTCTCCTATGGCTACACCTTC,CASSPRVSYGYTF
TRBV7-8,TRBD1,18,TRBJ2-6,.,TGTGCCAGCAGCCCCGCCGGGACAGGGAGCTCTGGGGCCAACGTCCTGACTTTC,CASSPAGTGSSGANVLTF
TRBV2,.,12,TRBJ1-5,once,TGTGCCAGCAATTGGGGCAATCAGCCCCAGCATTTT,CASNWGNQPQHF
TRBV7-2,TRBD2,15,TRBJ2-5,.,TGTGCCAGCACCCCCGCCGGGGGGGGCCAAGAGACCCAGTACTTC,CASTPAGGGQETQYF
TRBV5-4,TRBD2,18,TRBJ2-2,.,TGTGCCAGCAGCTGGGGACTAGCGGGAGGAGGGAACACCGGGGAGCTGTTTTTT,CASSWGLAGGGNTGELFF
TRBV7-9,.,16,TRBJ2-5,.,TGTGCCAGCAGCTTAGAGTGGGGGGACCCCCAAGAGACCCAGTACTTC,CASSLEWGDPQETQYF
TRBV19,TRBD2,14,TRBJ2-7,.,TGTGCCAGTACTACTAGCGGGGCCTCCTACGAGCAGTACTTC,CASTTSGASYEQYF
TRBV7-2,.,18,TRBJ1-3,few,TGTGCCAGCAGCTTAGATTTCGGGGACCGGTACTCTGGAAACACCATATATTTT,CASSLDFGDRYSGNTIYF
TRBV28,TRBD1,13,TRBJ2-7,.,TGTGCCAGTGGGACAGGTCAATCCTACGAGCAGTACTTC,CASGTGQSYEQYF
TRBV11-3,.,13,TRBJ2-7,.,TGTGCCAGCAGCCGAGAGGGGGGCGGCGAGCAGTACTTC,CASSREGGGEQYF
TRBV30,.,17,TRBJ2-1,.,TGTGCCTGGAGTGTACTCCTCGGTAGCCCCTACTACAATGAGCAGTTCTTC,CAWSVLLGSPYYNEQFF
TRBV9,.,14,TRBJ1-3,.,TGTGCCAGCAATGGGGGGACTTCGGGAAACACCATATATTTT,CASNGGTSGNTIYF
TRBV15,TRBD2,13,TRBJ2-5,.,TGTGCCACCTCTATAGCGGGGAAAGAGACCCAGTACTTC,CATSIAGKETQYF
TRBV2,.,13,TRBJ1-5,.,TGTGCCAGCAGTGCGTATGAGTTTCAGCCCCAGCATTTT,CASSAYEFQPQHF
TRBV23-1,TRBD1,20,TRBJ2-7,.,TGCGCCAGCAGTCAATCGAAACCGGACAGGGGCCCAACTAGCTCCTACGAGCAGTACTTC,CASSQSKPDRGPTSSYEQYF
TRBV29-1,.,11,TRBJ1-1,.,TGCAGCGCGATGTTTGGCTCTGAAGCTTTCTTT,CSAMFGSEAFF
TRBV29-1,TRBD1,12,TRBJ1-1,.,TGCAGCGTCGGACAACAGGGGGCTGAAGCTTTCTTT,CSVGQQGAEAFF
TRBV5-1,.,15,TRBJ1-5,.,TGCGCCAGCAGCTTGGCCATGGGTTCGGATCAGCCCCAGCATTTT,CASSLAMGSDQPQHF
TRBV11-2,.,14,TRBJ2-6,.,TGTGCCAGCAGCTCTGTCAGGGGGGCCAACGTCCTGACTTTC,CASSSVRGANVLTF
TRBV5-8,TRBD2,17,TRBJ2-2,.,TGTGCCAGCAGCTTCTTGGCTAGCGGGAGGTCAACCGGGGAGCTGTTTTTT,CASSFLASGRSTGELFF
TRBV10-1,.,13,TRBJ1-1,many,TGCGCCAGCAGTCCCAACCCGAACACTGAAGCTTTCTTT,CASSPNPNTEAFF
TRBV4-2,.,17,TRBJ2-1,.,TGTGCCAGCAGCCAAGACTACGGGCAGGATTATAGCGGTGAGCAGTTCTTC,CASSQDYGQDYSGEQFF
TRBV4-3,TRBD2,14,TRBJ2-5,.,TGCGCCAGCAGCCAACAGACTAGCGGCGAGACCCAGTACTTC,CASSQQTSGETQYF
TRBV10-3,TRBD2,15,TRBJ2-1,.,TGTGCCATCAGCAGCGGGGCCAGCTCCTACAATGAGCAGTTCTTC,CAISSGASSYNEQFF
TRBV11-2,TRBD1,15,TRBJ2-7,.,TGTGCCAGCAGCGAGCAGGGACAGGGATTCTACGAGCAGTACTTC,CASSEQGQGFYEQYF
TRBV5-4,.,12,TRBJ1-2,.,TGTGCCAGCAGCTTGCCGAGCTATGGCTACACCTTC,CASSLPSYGYTF
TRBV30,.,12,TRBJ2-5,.,TGTGCCTGGAGCCTTCTCCGAGAGACCCAGTACTTC,CAWSLLRETQYF
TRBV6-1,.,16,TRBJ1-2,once,TGTGCCAGCAGTGAATCAGGGAGAGGGGCTAACTATGGCTACACCTTC,CASSESGRGANYGYTF
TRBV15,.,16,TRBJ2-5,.,TGTGCCACCAGCAGGGGCATTTCGGACCCGCAAGAGAGCCAGTACTTC,CATSRGISDPQESQYF
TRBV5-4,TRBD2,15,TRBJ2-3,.,TGTGCCAGCAGCGCGAGCCCGGGAGGGCCAGATACGCAGTATTTT,CASSASPGGPDTQYF
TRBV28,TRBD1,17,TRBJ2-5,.,TGTGCCAGCAGGGGGGACAGGGGGCGCATGTACCAAGAGACCCAGTACTTC,CASRGDRGRMYQETQYF
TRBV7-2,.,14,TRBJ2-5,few,TGTGCCAGCAGCCCGGCCGGTGGTCAAGAGACCCAGTACTTC,CASSPAGGQETQYF
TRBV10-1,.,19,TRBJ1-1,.,TGCGCCAGCAGTGAGTCTCAACCTACGCCGGGACAAATGAACACTGAAGCTTTCTTT,CASSESQPTPGQMNTEAFF
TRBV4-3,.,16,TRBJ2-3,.,TGCGCCAGCAGCCAAGGGGGATTCGGGGGCACAGATACGCAGTATTTT,CASSQGGFGGTDTQYF
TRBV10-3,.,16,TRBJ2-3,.,TGTGCCATCAGGGACCACGGAGGGGGCACAACAGATACGCAGTATTTT,CAIRDHGGGTTDTQYF
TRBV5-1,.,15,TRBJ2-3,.,TGCGCCAGCAGCGTGACAGGGGACTACACAGATACGCAGTATTTT,CASSVTGDYTDTQYF
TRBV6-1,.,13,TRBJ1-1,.,TGTGCCAGCAGTGACCAAGGGAACACTGAAGCTTTCTTT,CASSDQGNTEAFF
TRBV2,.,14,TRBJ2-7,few,TGTGCCAGCGGAGGGGGGCTAGCGGTCTACGAGCAGTACTTC,CASGGGLAVYEQYF
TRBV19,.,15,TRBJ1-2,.,TGTGCCAGTAGTCCGTACTCCCTTAGGTCCTATGGCTACACCTTC,CASSPYSLRSYGYTF
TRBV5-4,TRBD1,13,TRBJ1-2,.,TGTGCCAGCAGTCTTGGACAGGGTGATGGCTACACCTTC,CASSLGQGDGYTF
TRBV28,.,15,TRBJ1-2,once,TGTGCCAGCAGTTCAGAGGGCCAGAACTCTTGGGGCTACACCTTC,CASSSEGQNSWGYTF
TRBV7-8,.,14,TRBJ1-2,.,TGTGCCAGCACACAGGCTGCCTTTAACTATGGCTACACCTTC,CASTQAAFNYGYTF
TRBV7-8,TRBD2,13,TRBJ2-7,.,TGTGCCAGCAGCCTCGGGGCGGGGGACGAGCAGTACTTC,CASSLGAGDEQYF
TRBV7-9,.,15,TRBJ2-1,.,TGTGCCAGCAGCTTAGACCAGGGGTCCTACAATGAGCAGTTCTTC,CASSLDQGSYNEQFF
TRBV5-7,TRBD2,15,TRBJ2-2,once,TGTGCCAGCCGTGGGAGGGATCGGGACTCGCGGCAGCTGTTTTTT,CASRGRDRDSRQLFF
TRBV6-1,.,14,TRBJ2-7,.,TGTGCCAGCAGTGCGAACTCTCGCACCTACGAGCAGTACTTC,CASSANSRTYEQYF
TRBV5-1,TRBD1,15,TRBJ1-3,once,TGCGCCAGCAGCGCGGGACAGGGGGGTGGAAACACCATATATTTT,CASSAGQGGGNTIYF
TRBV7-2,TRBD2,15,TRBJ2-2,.,TGTGCCAGCAGCCCGCGGGAGCGGGGCACCGGGGAGCTGTTTTTT,CASSPRERGTGELFF
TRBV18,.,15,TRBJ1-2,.,TGTGCCAGCTCACCGGGATTAGGACAGCGCTATGGCTACACCTTC,CASSPGLGQRYGYTF
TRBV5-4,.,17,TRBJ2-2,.,TGTGCCAGCAGCTTGGCCGCGACATATCTCCGCACCGGGGAGCTGTTTTTT,CASSLAATYLRTGELFF
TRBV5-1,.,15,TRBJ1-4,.,TGCGCCAGCAGCTTGGCGACAGGACTTAATGAAAAACTGTTTTTT,CASSLATGLNEKLFF
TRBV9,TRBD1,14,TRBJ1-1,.,TGTGCCAGCAGCGCCTGGACAGGACCGCTTGAAGCTTTCTTT,CASSAWTGPLEAFF
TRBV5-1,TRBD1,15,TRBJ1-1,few,TGCGCCAGCAGCTTGGGGGACAGTTTGAACACTGAAGCTTTCTTT,CASSLGDSLNTEAFF
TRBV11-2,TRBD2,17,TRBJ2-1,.,TGTGCCAGCAGCTTATTGGCTGCGGGAGGGAGTTACAATGAGCAGTTCTTC,CASSLLAAGGSYNEQFF
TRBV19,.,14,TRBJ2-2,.,TGTGCCAGTAGTATAGTACAGGGTGGCGGGGAGCTGTTTTTT,CASSIVQGGGELFF
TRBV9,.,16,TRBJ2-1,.,TGTGCCAGCAGCGATTTATTCCATGGCTGGTACAATGAGCAGTTCTTC,CASSDLFHGWYNEQFF
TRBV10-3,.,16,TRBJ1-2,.,TGTGCCATCAGTGAGCAAATGAGGTCACTATCCTATGGCTACACCTTC,CAISEQMRSLSYGYTF
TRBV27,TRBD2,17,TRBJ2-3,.,TGTGCCAGCAGTCTACATGGACTAGCGGGAGCTATAGATACGCAGTATTTT,CASSLHGLAGAIDTQYF